This T cell receptor beta chain stems from a study of T cell responses to AZD1222 COVID-19 vaccine. Germline V lookup: CDR1 SQVTM, CDR2 ANQGSEA. This CDR3 contains 15 residues. V was pared by 1 base and J by 8 bases, with 13 bases of the junction left unmatched. Measured with immunoSEQ multiplex PCR; TCRdb has only the in-frame clones, and not every one. Here the sample spans 80,000 to 130,000 clones, around nine tenths being singletons. The rearrangement links TRBV29-1 to TRBJ2-7, with 8 bases matching TRBD1. The material was peripheral blood, obtained on day 0 of AZD1222 vaccination. The receptor's source is an adult in good health. In nucleotides, the CDR3 is TGCAGCGTTGAAGGGGCCAGGACAGGGATGAACAAGCAGTACTTC. Residues: CSVEGARTGMNKQYF.